The 20 T cell receptor beta chains below were found in one sample sequenced in a study of cytomegalovirus exposure and HLA in healthy donors. This PCR relied on a set of 60 Vbeta primers and 13 Jbeta primers. Measured with immunoSEQ multiplex PCR; TCRdb has only the in-frame clones, and not every one. The table has tens of thousands of clones, 60% to 75% seen once. Material: PBMCs. All receptors derive from a woman aged 40-49 years in good health and CMV-seropositive.

This chain joins TRBV2 and TRBJ1-3; D not certain. Trimming pared 8 bases from V and 2 bases from J, leaving 13 bases between. Germline V lookup: CDR1 SNHLY, CDR2 FYNNEI. The CDR3 is made up of 14 amino acids. In DNA, the CDR3 is TGTGCCAGCCGGGGTAGGGAGACTGGAAACACCATATATTTT. The encoded protein is CASRGRETGNTIYF.

This clone was observed a handful of times. The chain combines TRBV10-2 with TRBJ1-5; no reliable D call. The CDR3 is made up of 13 amino acids. The V gene's germline CDR1 is WSHSY and CDR2 SAAADI. V lost 2 bases and J lost 4, with 6 bases in between. This chain's CDR3 is CASSEGRNQPQHF. In DNA, the CDR3 is TGCGCCAGCAGTGAGGGCAGAAATCAGCCCCAGCATTTT.

The rearrangement links TRBV4-2 to TRBJ2-2; 8 positions agree with TRBD2. The V gene's germline CDR1 is LGHNA and CDR2 YNFKEQ. This CDR3 has 17 amino acids. The trim removed 1 base at V and 1 base at J, leaving 5 bases unmatched. CDR3: CASSQVDLAGNTGELFF. CDR3 nucleotides: TGTGCCAGCAGCCAAGTTGACCTAGCGGGGAACACCGGGGAGCTGTTTTTT.

This chain connects TRBV7-9 to TRBJ1-2; unclear D gene. The CDR3 has 12 amino acids. V was cut by 5 bases and J by 4 bases, with 8 bases left in between. Germline CDR1 reads SEHNR; CDR2 reads FQNEAQ (reference sequence). In nucleotides, the CDR3 is TGTGCCAGCAGCATAACTGGCTATGGCTACACCTTC. Its protein is CASSITGYGYTF.

This chain joins TRBV5-1 and TRBJ2-5; 7 positions agree with TRBD2. Near its end, the DNA agrees better with TRBJ2-7, so the J call may be wrong. CDR3 length equals 14 residues. Germline V gives CDR1 SGHRS, CDR2 YFSETQ. DNA for the CDR3: TGCGCCAGCAGCTTGGCGGGAGGTTTAGGCGAGCAGTACTTC. Encoded protein: CASSLAGGLGEQYF.

In DNA form, the CDR3 reads TGTGCCAGCTCACCTTCAACAGGGAACACTGAAGCTTTCTTT. It encodes CASSPSTGNTEAFF. V and J are TRBV18 and TRBJ1-1; possibly TRBD1 for D (5 bases). The CDR3 covers 14 residues. Germline lookup yields CDR1 KGHSH and CDR2 LQKENI. Trimming stripped 3 bases from V and 1 base from J, with 9 bases between.

The genes are TRBV30 and TRBJ1-2; 10 bases align to TRBD1. This CDR3 spans 13 amino acids. Per germline, CDR1 GTSNPN and CDR2 SVGIG (reference sequence). V lost 1 base to trimming and J lost 6 bases; unmatched junction nucleotides: 2. CDR3 nucleotides: TGTGCCTGGAGTGCGACAGGGGGCGATGGCTACACCTTC. It encodes CAWSATGGDGYTF.

This sequence joins TRBV5-6 and TRBJ2-3; maybe TRBD2 (5 bases). The germline gives CDR1 SGHDT, CDR2 YYEEEE. Trimming stripped 1 base from V and 8 bases from J, with 17 bases between. This CDR3 has 15 residues. This chain's CDR3 is CASSLRDSGSPTQYF. In DNA form, the CDR3 reads TGTGCCAGCAGCTTGCGTGACTCTGGGAGCCCTACGCAGTATTTT.

The gene calls are TRBV4-1 and TRBJ1-4; 11 positions agree with TRBD1. The CDR3 runs 19 residues. The germline CDR1 and CDR2 sequences are MGHRA and YSYEKL. The junction had 11 bases not matched to a gene; V was cut back by 5 bases and J by 0 bases. The CDR3 DNA reads as TGCGCCAGCAGCTACTTCCCGGGACAGGGGGATGCAACTAATGAAAAACTGTTTTTT. This codes for CASSYFPGQGDATNEKLFF.

The rearrangement uses TRBV2 and TRBJ2-3; 7 nucleotides agree with TRBD2. Germline trimming cut 7 bases from V and 5 bases from J; bases unmatched to any gene: 9. The CDR3 extends over 14 amino acids. Germline CDR1 reads SNHLY; CDR2 reads FYNNEI. The CDR3 DNA reads as TGTGCCAGCATGGCGGGAGTGGTTAGAGATACGCAGTATTTT. Residues: CASMAGVVRDTQYF.

This clone was seen a handful of times. V gene TRBV6-1 combines with J gene TRBJ2-1, with 7 bases matching TRBD1. V lost 2 bases to trimming and J lost 0 bases; unmatched junction nucleotides: 7. The CDR3 has 17 residues. The germline gives CDR1 MNHNS, CDR2 SASEGT. This chain's CDR3 is CASSEFWTGSSYNEQFF. The CDR3 nucleotides are TGTGCCAGCAGTGAATTTTGGACAGGTAGCTCCTACAATGAGCAGTTCTTC.

This chain joins TRBV5-1 and TRBJ2-1; 11 bases align to TRBD2. The V and J ends lost 4 bases and 9 bases, in that order; junction bases with no gene match: 9. In germline, CDR1 is SGHRS, CDR2 YFSETQ. This CDR3 contains 15 residues. The CDR3 DNA is TGCGCCAGCAGCCCACTAGCGGGAGCTTTGGGTGAGCAGTTCTTC. This codes for CASSPLAGALGEQFF.

The chain recombines TRBV27 with TRBJ1-1, with 10 bases fitting TRBD1. This CDR3 spans 16 amino acids. Germline CDR1 MNHEY, CDR2 SMNVEV (reference sequence). With 2 bases clipped from V and 4 bases from J, the junction kept 7 bases outside the gene matches. CDR3 sequence: CASSLPSRTGGTEAFF. As DNA, the CDR3 is TGTGCCAGCAGTTTACCGTCTAGGACAGGGGGCACTGAAGCTTTCTTT.

Only a few counts were recorded for this clone. The chain joins TRBV5-1 to TRBJ1-1, with D possibly being TRBD1 (5 bases). The CDR3 covers 16 residues. Germline V lookup: CDR1 SGHRS, CDR2 YFSETQ. V shed 2 bases and J shed 1 base, with 15 bases lying between them. The CDR3 sequence is CASSFGLSGGNTEAFF. CDR3 nucleotide sequence: TGCGCCAGCAGCTTTGGCCTCTCGGGGGGGAACACTGAAGCTTTCTTT.

This sequence joins TRBV9 and TRBJ2-5, with D uncertain. V shed 0 bases and J shed 5 bases, with 11 bases lying between them. Looked up from germline, CDR1 is SGDLS and CDR2 is YYNGEE. This CDR3 is built from 14 residues. DNA of the CDR3: TGTGCCAGCAGCGTAGAGTCCGGTTTGGAGACCCAGTACTTC. It is translated as CASSVESGLETQYF.

V and J are TRBV15 and TRBJ1-5; a possible D gene is TRBD1 (5 bases). The germline CDR1 and CDR2 sequences are LNHNV and YYDKDF (reference sequence). The CDR3 length is 13 residues. The V gene lost 6 bases and the J gene lost 6 bases, with 12 bases spanning the gap. CDR3 in amino acids: CATRGVGGQPQHF. Written as DNA, the CDR3 is TGTGCCACCAGAGGGGTCGGGGGTCAGCCCCAGCATTTT.

The CDR3 is CASSFPNRGFTDTQYF. CDR3 sequence (DNA): TGTGCCAGCAGCTTCCCCAACAGGGGGTTCACAGATACGCAGTATTTT. The V and J genes are TRBV7-9 and TRBJ2-3, with 8 positions matching TRBD1. Trimming at V came to 3 bases and at J to 2 bases, leaving 7 bases not matched to a gene. The CDR3 has 16 amino acids. CDR1 SEHNR and CDR2 FQNEAQ come from the germline V gene (reference sequence). Full variable domain (outside the CDR3, taken from reference TRBV7-9 and TRBJ2-3): DTGVSQNPRHKITKRGQNVTFRCDPISEHNRLYWYRQTLGQGPEFLTYFQNEAQLEKSRLLSDRFSAERPKGSFSTLEIQRTEQGDSAMYLCASSFPNRGFTDTQYFGPGTRLTVL.

This clone showed up many times. This chain joins TRBV4-3 and TRBJ1-1; D gene ambiguous. V lost 1 base and J lost 1, with 4 bases in between. This CDR3 is built from 13 residues. Germline lookup yields CDR1 LGHNA and CDR2 YSLEER. CDR3 in amino acids: CASSQAGNTEAFF. Here the CDR3 DNA reads TGCGCCAGCAGCCAAGCCGGGAACACTGAAGCTTTCTTT.

The chain has TRBV28 and TRBJ1-1; D gene unclear. The germline V gene has CDR1 MDHEN and CDR2 SYDVKM. CDR3 length: 11 residues. Deletions cut 6 bases from V and 5 bases from J, with 7 bases between. This CDR3 is CASSGETEAFF. The DNA for the CDR3 is TGTGCCAGCAGCGGGGAAACTGAAGCTTTCTTT.

The genes are TRBV30 and TRBJ1-1, with 7 nucleotides matching TRBD1. This CDR3 has 14 amino acids. Per the germline V gene, CDR1 is GTSNPN and CDR2 is SVGIG (reference sequence). The V gene end was trimmed by 0 bases and the J gene end by 4 bases; junction bases not matched to a gene: 5. CDR3 sequence: CAWSVLQGVTEAFF. DNA for the CDR3: TGTGCCTGGAGTGTACTCCAGGGGGTCACTGAAGCTTTCTTT.